The 15 T cell receptor beta chains below all came from one sample that was sequenced in a study of T cell responses to AZD1222 COVID-19 vaccine. Assay: immunoSEQ multiplex PCR; the TCRdb copy retains only in-frame clones and omits some. The table has approximately 170,000 clones, 80% to 90% seen once; the top ten hold about 6.9%. The sequencing here drew on peripheral blood, taken on day 0 of AZD1222 vaccination. The receptor source for this set is an adult in good health.

CDR3 in amino acids: CASSTGTSVAEQFF. Here the CDR3 DNA reads TGTGCCAGCAGCACCGGGACTAGCGTAGCTGAGCAGTTCTTC. The chain employs TRBV11-1 and TRBJ2-1, with 10 bases fitting TRBD2. The V and J ends lost 5 bases and 9 bases, in that order; junction bases with no gene match: 7. This CDR3 contains 14 residues. CDR1 is SGHAT and CDR2 is FQDESV in the germline V gene (reference sequence).

V gene TRBV25-1 combines with J gene TRBJ2-1; perhaps TRBD1 as D (6 bases). Per the germline V gene, CDR1 is MGHDK and CDR2 is SYGVNS. The CDR3 is made up of 13 amino acids. Trimming pared 6 bases from V and 8 bases from J, leaving 14 bases between. CDR3 nucleotides: TGTGCCAGCAGCGCAGGGGTTGGGTATGAGCAGTTCTTC. It codes for CASSAGVGYEQFF.

V is TRBV11-2 and J is TRBJ2-7; D not resolved. Germline values: CDR1 SGHAT, CDR2 FQNNGV. V lost 1 base and J 6 bases, leaving 16 bases between the germline ends. The CDR3 spans 15 residues. The CDR3 here is CASSLGTLTWIEQYV. The CDR3 nucleotides are TGTGCCAGCAGCTTAGGGACGCTGACTTGGATCGAGCAGTACGTC.

This chain links TRBV9 with TRBJ2-1; D might be TRBD1 (5 bases). V dropped 0 bases and J dropped 2 bases, with 9 bases sitting between them. CDR3 length: 15 amino acids. Germline assignment: CDR1 SGDLS and CDR2 YYNGEE. Here the CDR3 DNA reads TGTGCCAGCAGCGTAGCCAGGGCCGCCTACAATGAGCAGTTCTTC. This encodes CASSVARAAYNEQFF.

The rearrangement links TRBV30 to TRBJ1-4; D is uncertain. This CDR3 is 15 amino acids long. The V gene lost 3 bases and the J gene lost 5 bases, with 16 bases spanning the gap. The germline CDR1 and CDR2 sequences are GTSNPN and SVGIG (reference sequence). The CDR3 DNA reads TGTGCCTGGAGCCTTGTAGACGCTCGGAATGAAAAACTGTTTTTT. This encodes CAWSLVDARNEKLFF. The full variable domain, rest sourced from reference TRBV30 and TRBJ1-4, is SQTIHQWPATLVQPVGSPLSLECTVEGTSNPNLYWYRQAAGRGLQLLFYSVGIGQISSEVPQNLSASRPQDRQFILSSKKLLLSDSGFYLCAWSLVDARNEKLFFGSGTQLSVL.

The V call is TRBV7-3, the J call TRBJ2-7, with 8 positions matching TRBD1. J lost 3 bases, V lost 8 bases, and 3 bases had no gene match. Looked up from germline, CDR1 is SGHTA and CDR2 is FQGTGA. CDR3 length: 12 residues. CDR3 DNA sequence: TGTGCCAGCTGGACAGGGAGCTACGAGCAGTACGTC. Translation gives CASWTGSYEQYV.

The chain carries TRBV12-3 or TRBV12-4 and TRBJ1-1; no clear D gene. With 8 bases removed from V and 1 base from J, the gap between germline ends came to 11 bases. This CDR3 is 13 amino acids long. For the CDR3, the DNA is TGTGCCAGCCTTAGGACGGGGAACACTGAAGCTTTCTTT. Its translation is CASLRTGNTEAFF.

This clone has just one count. This chain links TRBV6-4 with TRBJ2-3, with D tentatively TRBD1 (5 bases). Germline V lookup: CDR1 MRHNA, CDR2 SNTAGT. The CDR3 is made up of 15 amino acids. The germline V and J ends were trimmed by 3 bases and 3 bases, with 13 bases remaining between them. The CDR3 region is CASSEGPFRTDTQYF. The CDR3 DNA follows: TGTGCCAGCAGTGAGGGGCCCTTTCGAACAGATACGCAGTATTTT.

The V call is TRBV6-6, the J call TRBJ2-7; 7 nucleotides match TRBD2. Per germline, CDR1 MNHNY and CDR2 SVGAGI (reference sequence). Trimming cost V 2 bases and J 5 bases; bases outside gene matches: 9. The CDR3 sequence is 15 residues long. The CDR3 loop reads CASSYPSGGIDEQYF. The CDR3 nucleotides are TGTGCCAGCAGTTACCCGTCCGGGGGGATAGACGAGCAGTACTTC.

The V call is TRBV12-3 or TRBV12-4, the J call TRBJ1-2; D gene unclear. CDR3 length: 13 residues. Between the trimmed V and J ends, which lost 2 bases and 4 bases, there was a span of 8 bases. Here the CDR3 DNA reads TGTGCCAGCAGTTTAATCAGGCTCTATGGCTACACCTTC. This codes for CASSLIRLYGYTF.

The DNA for the CDR3 is TGTGCCAGCAGCTTCGGACAGGTTAACACAGATACGCAGTATTTT. Translation: CASSFGQVNTDTQYF. V and J are TRBV7-8 and TRBJ2-3, with 7 bases aligning to TRBD1. The germline V gene encodes CDR1 SGHVS and CDR2 FQNEAQ. V trimming: 3 bases; J trimming: 2 bases; junction bases outside the gene matches: 5. The CDR3 covers 15 residues.

J is TRBJ2-1 and V is TRBV5-4; 9 nucleotides match TRBD2. J lost 4 bases, V lost 9 bases, and 5 bases had no gene match. From germline, CDR1 is SGHNT and CDR2 YYREEE (reference sequence). There are 13 residues in the CDR3. The CDR3 loop reads CATAGGLYNEQFF. CDR3 nucleotide sequence: TGTGCCACCGCGGGGGGGCTGTACAATGAGCAGTTCTTC.

This clone has more than one count but fewer than ten. The chain links TRBV6-5 to TRBJ2-7; D possibly corresponds to TRBD2 (5 bases). This CDR3 region has 13 residues. Trimming took 5 bases from V and 7 from J, leaving 15 bases between them. In germline, CDR1 is MNHEY, CDR2 SVGAGI. Here the CDR3 reads CASSPTRVGEQYV. As DNA, the CDR3 is TGTGCCAGCAGTCCAACGAGGGTCGGAGAGCAGTACGTC.

The chain recombines TRBV4-3 with TRBJ1-3, with D uncertain. Germline V CDR1 and CDR2: LGHNA, YSLEER. V lost 3 bases to trimming and J lost 8 bases, with 11 bases between them. This CDR3 has 13 residues. This CDR3 reads CASSQARTDTIYF. In nucleotides, the CDR3 is TGCGCCAGCAGCCAGGCAAGGACGGACACCATATATTTT.

The chain has TRBV5-4 and TRBJ1-2, with a weak D call TRBD1 (5 bases). Germline CDR1 SGHNT, CDR2 YYREEE (reference sequence). The CDR3 spans 14 residues. Between the trimmed V and J ends, which lost 3 bases and 4 bases, there was a span of 13 bases. The CDR3 bases are TGTGCCAGCAGCTCCCCAGGGTTTACCTATGGCTACACCTTC. It encodes CASSSPGFTYGYTF.